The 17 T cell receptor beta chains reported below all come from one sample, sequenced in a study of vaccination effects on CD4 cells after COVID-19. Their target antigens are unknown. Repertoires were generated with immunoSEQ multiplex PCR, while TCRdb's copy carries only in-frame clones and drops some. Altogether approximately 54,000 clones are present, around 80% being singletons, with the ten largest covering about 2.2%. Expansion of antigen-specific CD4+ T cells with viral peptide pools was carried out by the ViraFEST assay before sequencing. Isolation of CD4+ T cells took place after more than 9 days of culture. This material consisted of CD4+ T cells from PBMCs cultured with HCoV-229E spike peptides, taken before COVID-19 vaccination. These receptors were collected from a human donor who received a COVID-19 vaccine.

The CDR3 sequence is CASSQEGTSGKNIQYF. In DNA, the CDR3 is TGCGCCAGCAGCCAAGAGGGGACCAGCGGAAAAAACATTCAGTACTTC. The chain uses TRBV4-1 and TRBJ2-4, with D tentatively TRBD1 or TRBD2 (5 bases each). Looked up from germline, CDR1 is MGHRA and CDR2 is YSYEKL. CDR3 length: 16 residues. V gave up 0 bases and J gave up 4 bases, with 13 bases separating them.

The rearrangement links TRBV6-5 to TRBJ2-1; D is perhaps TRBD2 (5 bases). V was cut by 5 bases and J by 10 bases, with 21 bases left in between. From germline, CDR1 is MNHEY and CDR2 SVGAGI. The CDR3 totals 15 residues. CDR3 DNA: TGTGCCAGCAGTCTCAAACAACTCGGGATAGGGGAGCAGTTCTTC. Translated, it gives CASSLKQLGIGEQFF.

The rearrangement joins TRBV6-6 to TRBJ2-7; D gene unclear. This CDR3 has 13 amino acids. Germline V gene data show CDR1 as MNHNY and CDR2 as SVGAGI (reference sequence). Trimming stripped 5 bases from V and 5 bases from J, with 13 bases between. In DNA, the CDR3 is TGTGCCAGCAGTCTCCGCCAGGCCGACGAGCAGTACGTC. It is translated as CASSLRQADEQYV.

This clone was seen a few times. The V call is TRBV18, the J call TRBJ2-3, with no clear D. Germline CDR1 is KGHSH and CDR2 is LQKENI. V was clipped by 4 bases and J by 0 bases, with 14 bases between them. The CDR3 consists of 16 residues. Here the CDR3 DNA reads TGTGCCAGCTCACAGATCGGACGGGTTAGCACAGATACGCAGTATTTT. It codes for CASSQIGRVSTDTQYF.

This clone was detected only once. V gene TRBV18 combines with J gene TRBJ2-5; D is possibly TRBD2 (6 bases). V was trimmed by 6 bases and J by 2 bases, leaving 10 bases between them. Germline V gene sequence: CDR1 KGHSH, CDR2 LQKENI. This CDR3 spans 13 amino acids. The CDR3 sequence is CASSWGGQETQYF. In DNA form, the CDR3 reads TGTGCCAGCTCTTGGGGAGGACAAGAGACCCAGTACTTC.

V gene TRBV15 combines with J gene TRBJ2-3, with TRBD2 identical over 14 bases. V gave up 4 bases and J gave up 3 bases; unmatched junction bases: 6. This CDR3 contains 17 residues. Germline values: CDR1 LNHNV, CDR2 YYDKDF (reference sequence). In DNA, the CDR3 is TGTGCCACCAGCAAAGGACTAGCGGGGGGAATGACAGATACGCAGTATTTT. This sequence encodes CATSKGLAGGMTDTQYF.

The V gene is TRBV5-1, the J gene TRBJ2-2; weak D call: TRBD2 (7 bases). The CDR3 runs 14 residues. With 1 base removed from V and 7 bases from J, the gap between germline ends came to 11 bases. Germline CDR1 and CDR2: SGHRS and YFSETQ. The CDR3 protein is CASSLRGGNGELFF. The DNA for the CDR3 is TGCGCCAGCAGCTTGAGGGGGGGCAACGGGGAGCTGTTTTTT.

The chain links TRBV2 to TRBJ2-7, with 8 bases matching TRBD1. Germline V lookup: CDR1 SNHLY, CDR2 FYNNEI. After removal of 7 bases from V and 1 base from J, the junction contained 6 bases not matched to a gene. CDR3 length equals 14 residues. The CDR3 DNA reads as TGTGCCAGCACGAGAGGACAGGGATCCTACGAGCAGTACGTC. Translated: CASTRGQGSYEQYV.

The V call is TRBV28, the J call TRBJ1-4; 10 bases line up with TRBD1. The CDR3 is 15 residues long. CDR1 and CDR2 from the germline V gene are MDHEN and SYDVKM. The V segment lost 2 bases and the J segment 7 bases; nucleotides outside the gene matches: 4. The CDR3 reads CASSLGGTGVEKLFF. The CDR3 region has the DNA TGTGCCAGCAGTTTAGGGGGGACAGGGGTTGAAAAACTGTTTTTT.

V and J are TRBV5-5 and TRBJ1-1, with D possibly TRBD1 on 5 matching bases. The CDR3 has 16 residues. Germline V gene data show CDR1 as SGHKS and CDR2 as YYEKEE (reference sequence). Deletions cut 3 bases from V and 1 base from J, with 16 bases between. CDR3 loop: CASSSGDSRPNTEAFF. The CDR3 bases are TGTGCCAGCAGCTCCGGGGACTCCCGACCGAACACTGAAGCTTTCTTT.

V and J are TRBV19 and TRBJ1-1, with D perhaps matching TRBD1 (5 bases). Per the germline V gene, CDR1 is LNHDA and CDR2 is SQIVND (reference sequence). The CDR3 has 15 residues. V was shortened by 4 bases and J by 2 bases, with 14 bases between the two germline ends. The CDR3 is CASSTTVASNTEAFF. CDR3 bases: TGTGCCAGTAGTACGACAGTGGCATCCAACACTGAAGCTTTCTTT.

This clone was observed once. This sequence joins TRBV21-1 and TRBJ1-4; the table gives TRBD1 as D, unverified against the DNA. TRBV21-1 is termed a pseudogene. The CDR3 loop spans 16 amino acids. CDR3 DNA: TGTGCCAGCAGCAAAGTTACGACAGGCTCTCCCCCTGGACTGTTTTTT. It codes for CASSKVTTGSPPGLFF.

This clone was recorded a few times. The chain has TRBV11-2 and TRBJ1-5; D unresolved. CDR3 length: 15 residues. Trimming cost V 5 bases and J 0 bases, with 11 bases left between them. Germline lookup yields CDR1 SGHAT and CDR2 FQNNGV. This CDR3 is CASSRGPDSNQPQHF. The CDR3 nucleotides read TGTGCCAGCAGCCGAGGACCGGATAGCAATCAGCCCCAGCATTTT.

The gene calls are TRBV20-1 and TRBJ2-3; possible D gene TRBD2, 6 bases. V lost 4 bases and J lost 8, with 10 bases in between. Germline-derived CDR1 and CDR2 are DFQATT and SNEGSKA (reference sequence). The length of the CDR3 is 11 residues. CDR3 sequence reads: CSATGTATQYF. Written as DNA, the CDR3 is TGCAGTGCTACCGGGACTGCTACGCAGTATTTT.

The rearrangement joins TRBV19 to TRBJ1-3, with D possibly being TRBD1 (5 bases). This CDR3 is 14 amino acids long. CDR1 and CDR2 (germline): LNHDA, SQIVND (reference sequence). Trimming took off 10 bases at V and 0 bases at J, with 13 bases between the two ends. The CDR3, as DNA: TGTGCCACCCAGGGTGGTTTCTCTGGAAACACCATATATTTT. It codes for CATQGGFSGNTIYF.

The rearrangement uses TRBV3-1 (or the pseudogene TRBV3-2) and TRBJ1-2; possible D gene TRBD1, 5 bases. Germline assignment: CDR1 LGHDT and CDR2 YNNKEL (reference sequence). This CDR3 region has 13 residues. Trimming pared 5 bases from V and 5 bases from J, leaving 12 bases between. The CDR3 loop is CASSGGGNYGYTF. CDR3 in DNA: TGTGCCAGCAGCGGGGGAGGGAATTATGGCTACACCTTC.

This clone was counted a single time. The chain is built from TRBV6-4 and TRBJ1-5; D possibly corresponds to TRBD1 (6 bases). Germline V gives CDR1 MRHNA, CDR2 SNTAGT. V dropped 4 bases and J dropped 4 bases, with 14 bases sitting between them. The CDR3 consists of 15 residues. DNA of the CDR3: TGTGCCAGCAGTGCCGTACAGGGATGGAATCAGCCCCAGCATTTT. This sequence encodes CASSAVQGWNQPQHF.